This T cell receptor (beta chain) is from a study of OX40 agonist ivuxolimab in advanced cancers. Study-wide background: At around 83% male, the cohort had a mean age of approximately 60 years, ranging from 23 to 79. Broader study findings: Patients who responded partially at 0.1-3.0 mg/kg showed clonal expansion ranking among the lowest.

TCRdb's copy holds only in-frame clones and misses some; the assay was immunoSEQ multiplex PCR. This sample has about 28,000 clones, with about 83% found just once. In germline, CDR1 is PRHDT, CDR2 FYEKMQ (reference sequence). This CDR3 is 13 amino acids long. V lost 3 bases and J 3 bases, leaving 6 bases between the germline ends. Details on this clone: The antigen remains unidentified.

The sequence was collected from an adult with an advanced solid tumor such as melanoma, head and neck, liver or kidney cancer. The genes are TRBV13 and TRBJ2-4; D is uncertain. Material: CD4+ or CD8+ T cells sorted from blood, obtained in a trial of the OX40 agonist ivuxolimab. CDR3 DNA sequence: TGTGCCAGCAGCTTGTCGGACAAAAACATTCAGTACTTC. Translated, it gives CASSLSDKNIQYF.